This T cell receptor (beta chain) was found in a study of T cells in Graves' hyperthyroidism and ophthalmopathy. Across the study: Peripheral blood was collected at initial diagnosis, before any treatment.

Amplification targeted TCR beta CDR3 regions from RNA transcripts. RT-PCR in the first round (using the HTBI primer set) targeted the TCR CDR3. TCRdb reprocessed the multiplex PCR reads via MiXCR and lists one record per CDR3 protein. The data hold about 400,000 distinct CDR3 sequences, with around 15% observed a single time. It was uncontrolled infection, other autoimmune disease, pregnancy or lactation that excluded patients. Diagnoses were established using clinical symptoms, serum thyroxine and TRAb, thyroid ultrasound and orbital computed tomography. Regarding the study as a whole: A model using 13 V-J features told ophthalmopathy apart from stable hyperthyroidism.

This clonotype was recorded a few times. Its antigen is unidentified. The CDR3 loop spans 15 amino acids. The V end was cut by 4 bases, the J end by 0 bases, with 11 bases between. Germline V gives CDR1 MNHNS, CDR2 SASEGT. The receptor was derived from a woman in her twenties or thirties with Graves' ophthalmopathy. Sample: blood. The J gene is TRBJ2-3, the V gene TRBV6-1, with D perhaps TRBD2 (6 bases). Written as DNA, the CDR3 is TGTGCCAGCAGTGTAGCGGATTACAGCACAGATACGCAGTATTTT. It translates to CASSVADYSTDTQYF.